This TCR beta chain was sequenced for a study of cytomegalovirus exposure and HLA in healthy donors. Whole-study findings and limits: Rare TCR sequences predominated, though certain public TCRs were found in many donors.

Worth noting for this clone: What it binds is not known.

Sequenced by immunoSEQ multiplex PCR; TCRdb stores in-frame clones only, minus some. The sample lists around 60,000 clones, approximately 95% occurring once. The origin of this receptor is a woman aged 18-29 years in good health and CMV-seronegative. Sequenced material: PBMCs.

The CDR3 protein is CASSPDRSDTQYF. As DNA, the CDR3 is TGTGCCAGCAGCCCGGACAGGTCGGATACGCAGTATTTT. V gene TRBV9 combines with J gene TRBJ2-3; TRBD1 agrees at 7 bases. The ends lost 4 bases at V and 6 bases at J; junction bases unmatched: 5. Germline V CDR1 and CDR2: SGDLS, YYNGEE. The CDR3 has 13 residues.